This TCR beta chain stems from a study of T cells after yellow fever vaccination. On the study more broadly: Sorting of the EM, EMRA, CM and Tscm memory subsets was carried out using CD3, CD45RA, CCR7 and CD95. Researchers used SMART-Seq v4 Ultra Low Input to prepare fractions that had low cell numbers. General study findings and limits: A small share of clonotypes appeared in both CD4 and CD8 compartments.

This clonotype was seen repeatedly, ten times or more. V was clipped by 6 bases and J by 3 bases; unmatched bases: 7. CDR1 is DFQATT, CDR2 SNEGSKA, per germline (reference sequence). This CDR3 is 14 amino acids long. TCRdb itself ran the 5' RACE reads through MiXCR, one entry per CDR3 protein. This repertoire shows 25,000 to 30,000 distinct CDR3 sequences, under 7% found once; its top ten account for 10% to 15%. This sequence originates from a young man who received the YFV17D yellow fever vaccine. Sample: PBMCs, either bulk or a sorted T-cell subset (CD4+, CD8+, memory, or dextramer-sorted; not recorded which), taken 15 days after the yellow fever booster vaccination. V gene TRBV20-1 combines with J gene TRBJ2-1, with 8 bases lining up with TRBD1. CDR3 in amino acids: CSAPKTGDYNEQFF. The CDR3 coding sequence is TGCAGTGCCCCAAAGACAGGGGACTACAATGAGCAGTTCTTC.